Following are 29 T cell receptor beta chains from one sample sequenced in a study of blood T cell repertoires in COVID-19. Data came from immunoSEQ multiplex PCR; TCRdb stores just in-frame clones and leaves some out. The profile shows 150,000 to 200,000 clones, more than 70% of them singletons. Sample: peripheral blood. Source of these receptors: a woman aged 60-75 years with acute or convalescent COVID-19.

V gene TRBV7-9 combines with J gene TRBJ1-6; the D is unclear. Germline V gives CDR1 SEHNR, CDR2 FQNEAQ (reference sequence). CDR3 size: 14 residues. V lost 0 bases and J lost 7, with 7 bases in between. The CDR3 protein is CASSLAGRNSPLHF. CDR3 sequence (DNA): TGTGCCAGCAGCTTAGCAGGGAGGAATTCACCCCTCCACTTT.

This clone has just a few counts. The sample has other DNA sequences that encode this CDR3 too. The chain is built from TRBV7-9 and TRBJ2-2, with 7 bases fitting TRBD1. V shed 5 bases, J shed 3 bases, and the junction held 6 bases outside the gene matches. Germline assignment: CDR1 SEHNR and CDR2 FQNEAQ (reference sequence). The CDR3 consists of 15 residues. CDR3 residues: CASSHRDRDTGELFF. The CDR3 DNA sequence: TGTGCCAGCAGCCACCGGGACAGAGACACCGGGGAGCTGTTTTTT. Filled out from reference TRBV7-9 and TRBJ2-2, the complete variable domain reads DTGVSQNPRHKITKRGQNVTFRCDPISEHNRLYWYRQTLGQGPEFLTYFQNEAQLEKSRLLSDRFSAERPKGSFSTLEIQRTEQGDSAMYLCASSHRDRDTGELFFGEGSRLTVL.

The chain employs TRBV19 and TRBJ1-1, with TRBD1 as a possible D gene (5 bases). Germline CDR1 LNHDA, CDR2 SQIVND (reference sequence). This CDR3 is built from 16 residues. V lost 5 bases to trimming and J lost 0 bases, with 16 bases between them. The CDR3 nucleotides read TGTGCCAGTAGTGTCACCCCGGGACTGATGAACACTGAAGCTTTCTTT. This translates into CASSVTPGLMNTEAFF.

The gene calls are TRBV12-3 or TRBV12-4 and TRBJ2-1; 7 positions agree with TRBD2. CDR3 length: 12 residues. V shed 4 bases and J 9 bases; nucleotides not matched to a gene: 3. The CDR3 protein is CASSSLAVEQFF. CDR3 DNA sequence: TGTGCCAGCAGTTCCCTAGCGGTTGAGCAGTTCTTC.

This clone has a single count. The CDR3: CASSLWGWGQGSNQPQHF. The CDR3 region has the DNA TGTGCCAGCAGTTTATGGGGCTGGGGGCAGGGTAGCAATCAGCCCCAGCATTTT. The V call is TRBV28, the J call TRBJ1-5; possibly TRBD1 for D (6 bases). The CDR3 length is 18 residues. Germline loops: CDR1 MDHEN, CDR2 SYDVKM. V lost 0 bases to trimming and J lost 0 bases, with 15 bases between them.

The J gene is TRBJ2-1, the V gene TRBV28; TRBD2 might be the D (6 bases). The germline CDR1 and CDR2 sequences are MDHEN and SYDVKM. V lost 8 bases and J lost 3, with 14 bases in between. This CDR3 region has 14 residues. CDR3 coding DNA: TGTGCCAGCTCCCTCCCCGGGAGCTACAATGAGCAGTTCTTC. Translating it yields CASSLPGSYNEQFF.

The chain carries TRBV15 and TRBJ2-7, with a possible D match to TRBD2 (5 bases). Trimming pared 2 bases from V and 7 bases from J, leaving 9 bases between. Germline loops: CDR1 LNHNV, CDR2 YYDKDF (reference sequence). The CDR3 is 12 residues long. CDR3 sequence: CATSRPRGEQYF. CDR3 bases: TGTGCCACCAGCAGACCACGAGGGGAGCAGTACTTC.

The V call is TRBV18, the J call TRBJ1-2; D is unresolved. The CDR3 spans 15 residues. V was trimmed by 3 bases and J by 1 base, leaving 12 bases between them. Per the germline V gene, CDR1 is KGHSH and CDR2 is LQKENI. CDR3 protein: CASSPNIADNYGYTF. CDR3 sequence (DNA): TGTGCCAGCTCACCGAACATAGCTGATAACTATGGCTACACCTTC.

The V gene is TRBV5-6, the J gene TRBJ1-4; D is undetermined. The germline V gene has CDR1 SGHDT and CDR2 YYEEEE. The CDR3 consists of 16 residues. The germline V and J ends were trimmed by 0 bases and 8 bases, with 17 bases remaining between them. The CDR3 DNA follows: TGTGCCAGCAGCTTGGCCATATCGGGTAAACTCGAAAAACTGTTTTTT. Translated, it gives CASSLAISGKLEKLFF.

V usage is TRBV2 and J usage is TRBJ1-5, with TRBD1 matching over 7 bases. The CDR3 covers 14 residues. The V segment lost 2 bases and the J segment 9 bases; nucleotides outside the gene matches: 7. CDR1 is SNHLY, CDR2 FYNNEI, per germline. The CDR3 nucleotides are TGTGCCAGCAGTGAACGACAGGGTCAAGGGCCCCAGCATTTT. This translates into CASSERQGQGPQHF.

The chain couples TRBV9 to TRBJ1-2, with a possible D match to TRBD1 (5 bases). CDR3 length: 17 amino acids. Germline CDR1 reads SGDLS; CDR2 reads YYNGEE. Between the trimmed V and J ends, which lost 4 bases and 2 bases, there was a span of 21 bases. CDR3 in amino acids: CASSPAFGGESNYGYTF. In DNA, the CDR3 is TGTGCCAGCAGCCCCGCGTTTGGGGGGGAGTCGAACTATGGCTACACCTTC.

The table lists this clone with a count of one. This chain links TRBV18 with TRBJ1-1; no clear D gene. Trimming shortened V by 3 bases and J by 1 base, and 9 bases separated the two germline ends. The CDR3 runs to 14 residues. CDR1 and CDR2 (germline): KGHSH, LQKENI. The CDR3 DNA is TGTGCCAGCTCACCTGGTATAGCGAACACTGAAGCTTTCTTT. Its protein product is CASSPGIANTEAFF.

The chain recombines TRBV18 with TRBJ2-7; D is undetermined. The germline gives CDR1 KGHSH, CDR2 LQKENI. V shed 0 bases and J shed 4 bases, with 10 bases lying between them. The CDR3 is made up of 14 amino acids. The chain's CDR3 is CASSPPNRKYEQYF. Here the CDR3 DNA reads TGTGCCAGCTCACCACCGAACAGAAAGTACGAGCAGTACTTC.

This chain links TRBV2 with TRBJ1-1; 9 bases are shared with TRBD1. J gave up 14 bases and V 6 bases, and 13 bases lay outside the gene matches. The CDR3 contains 13 residues. Germline lookup yields CDR1 SNHLY and CDR2 FYNNEI. CDR3 DNA sequence: TGTGCCAGCAGGCGGGACAGGGATCTTCGGCGGTTCTTT. As protein: CASRRDRDLRRFF.

The chain employs TRBV19 and TRBJ1-2; a possible D gene is TRBD1 (6 bases). The V end was cut by 5 bases, the J end by 4 bases, with 11 bases between. This CDR3 region has 13 residues. The germline gives CDR1 LNHDA, CDR2 SQIVND (reference sequence). CDR3 residues: CASSEDSFYGYTF. The CDR3 region has the DNA TGTGCCAGTAGTGAGGACAGCTTCTATGGCTACACCTTC.

J is TRBJ2-1 and V is TRBV6-5; 10 bases are a match to TRBD2. The length of the CDR3 is 14 residues. CDR1 is MNHEY and CDR2 is SVGAGI in the germline V gene. V gave up 9 bases and J gave up 4 bases; unmatched junction bases: 6. This CDR3 is CASGLAERYNEQFF. CDR3 nucleotide sequence: TGTGCCAGTGGACTAGCGGAAAGATACAATGAGCAGTTCTTC.

This clone was recorded once. The rearrangement uses TRBV9 and TRBJ2-1; D is unclear. Trimming took 4 bases from V and 2 from J, leaving 16 bases between them. This CDR3 has 16 amino acids. The germline gives CDR1 SGDLS, CDR2 YYNGEE. The CDR3 DNA reads as TGTGCCAGCAGCTCCCGGTCGTTAGCTACCTACAATGAGCAGTTCTTC. This encodes CASSSRSLATYNEQFF.

The chain combines TRBV3-1 (or the pseudogene TRBV3-2) with TRBJ2-1; 15 bases are a match to TRBD2. The germline V gene has CDR1 LGHDT and CDR2 YNNKEL (reference sequence). The CDR3 loop spans 17 amino acids. V dropped 3 bases and J dropped 9; count of bases not matched to a gene: 9. The CDR3 spells CASSQVAGLAGGREQFF. In DNA form, the CDR3 reads TGTGCCAGCAGCCAGGTGGCGGGACTAGCGGGAGGCCGTGAGCAGTTCTTC.

The chain carries TRBV19 and TRBJ2-7; a weak D match, TRBD1 (6 bases). With 9 bases removed from V and 4 bases from J, the gap between germline ends came to 19 bases. Per the germline V gene, CDR1 is LNHDA and CDR2 is SQIVND (reference sequence). This CDR3 region has 14 residues. The CDR3 coding sequence is TGTGCCAGCCCTCCTCCCGGGACACCATACGAGCAGTACGTC. This encodes CASPPPGTPYEQYV.

The chain couples TRBV3-1 (or the pseudogene TRBV3-2) to TRBJ1-1; TRBD1 matches 12 bases. V dropped 1 base and J dropped 10; count of bases not matched to a gene: 22. The CDR3 is 20 residues long. Germline V gives CDR1 LGHDT, CDR2 YNNKEL (reference sequence). The CDR3 DNA sequence: TGTGCCAGCAGCCAAGGCCATAAGGTGGGATCCGGGACAGGGGGCTTCGGAGCTTTCTTT. It is translated as CASSQGHKVGSGTGGFGAFF.

As for this clone: The same CDR3 can be traced to other DNA sequences in this sample. J is TRBJ2-5 and V is TRBV3-1 (or the pseudogene TRBV3-2), with D perhaps TRBD1 (5 bases). This CDR3 has 13 residues. V gave up 1 base and J gave up 5 bases, with 8 bases separating them. CDR1 and CDR2 from the germline V gene are LGHDT and YNNKEL (reference sequence). DNA for the CDR3: TGTGCCAGCAGCCAAGTAAGGGGCGAGACCCAGTACTTC. Translated: CASSQVRGETQYF.

The V call is TRBV10-3, the J call TRBJ2-7, with TRBD2 matching over 8 bases. This CDR3 region has 13 residues. From germline, CDR1 is ENHRY and CDR2 SYGVKD. V lost 6 bases and J lost 5; bases outside the gene matches: 6. The CDR3 region has the DNA TGTGCCATCAGGCCGGGACTAGAGGACGAGCAGTACGTC. It translates to CAIRPGLEDEQYV.

The CDR3 here is CASSRSGNTIYF. In DNA, the CDR3 is TGTGCCAGCAGTCGCTCTGGAAACACCATATATTTT. The chain joins TRBV28 to TRBJ1-3; D call uncertain. Germline V gene data show CDR1 as MDHEN and CDR2 as SYDVKM. This CDR3 has 12 amino acids. Trimming pared 5 bases from V and 0 bases from J, leaving 2 bases between. The full variable domain, its missing parts supplied by reference TRBV28 and TRBJ1-3, is DVKVTQSSRYLVKRTGEKVFLECVQDMDHENMFWYRQDPGLGLRLIYFSYDVKMKEKGDIPEGYSVSREKKERFSLILESASTNQTSMYLCASSRSGNTIYFGEGSWLTVV.

The chain has TRBV15 and TRBJ2-5; 10 bases are a match to TRBD2. Unmatched junction bases numbered 4, after V lost 2 bases and J lost 4 bases. This CDR3 comprises 15 residues. CDR1 and CDR2 (germline): LNHNV, YYDKDF (reference sequence). CDR3: CATSRKAGGTETQYF. The CDR3 coding sequence is TGTGCCACCAGCAGAAAAGCGGGAGGGACAGAGACCCAGTACTTC. Combining the CDR3 with reference TRBV15 and TRBJ2-5 gives the whole variable domain DAMVIQNPRYQVTQFGKPVTLSCSQTLNHNVMYWYQQKSSQAPKLLFHYYDKDFNNEADTPDNFQSRRPNTSFCFLDIRSPGLGDTAMYLCATSRKAGGTETQYFGPGTRLLVL.

This chain uses TRBV19 with TRBJ1-5; D is possibly TRBD1 (6 bases). Deletions cut 11 bases from V and 2 bases from J, with 19 bases between. The CDR3 covers 15 residues. CDR1 is LNHDA and CDR2 is SQIVND in the germline V gene (reference sequence). The CDR3 loop is CAHKRKQGGNQPQHF. In DNA, the CDR3 is TGTGCCCATAAACGAAAACAGGGCGGCAATCAGCCCCAGCATTTT. Combining the CDR3 with reference TRBV19 and TRBJ1-5 gives the whole variable domain DGGITQSPKYLFRKEGQNVTLSCEQNLNHDAMYWYRQDPGQGLRLIYYSQIVNDFQKGDIAEGYSVSREKKESFPLTVTSAQKNPTAFYLCAHKRKQGGNQPQHFGDGTRLSIL.

The J gene is TRBJ1-2, the V gene TRBV27, with D perhaps matching TRBD1 (5 bases). Germline CDR1 is MNHEY and CDR2 is SMNVEV (reference sequence). The CDR3 has 14 residues. Deletions cut 6 bases from V and 4 bases from J, with 15 bases between. The CDR3, as DNA: TGTGCCAGCAGGACCATAGGGGCCAGCTATGGCTACACCTTC. Protein product: CASRTIGASYGYTF.

The chain joins TRBV10-3 to TRBJ2-2; 10 bases are shared with TRBD2. Germline V gene data show CDR1 as ENHRY and CDR2 as SYGVKD. The ends lost 0 bases at V and 7 bases at J; junction bases unmatched: 5. This CDR3 has 16 residues. CDR3 loop: CAISESSLAGVGELFF. The CDR3 bases are TGTGCCATCAGTGAGTCGTCCCTAGCGGGAGTCGGGGAGCTGTTTTTT.

This sequence joins TRBV3-1 (or the pseudogene TRBV3-2) and TRBJ2-7; D is uncertain. V lost 4 bases and J lost 7, with 14 bases in between. Germline CDR1 reads LGHDT; CDR2 reads YNNKEL (reference sequence). The CDR3 is 13 amino acids. The CDR3 region is CASSLVISGEQYF. The CDR3 DNA is TGTGCCAGCAGCCTAGTAATATCGGGTGAGCAGTACTTC.

The rearrangement uses TRBV4-1 and TRBJ2-1; TRBD2 aligns across 10 bases. This CDR3 has 16 amino acids. With 3 bases clipped from V and 10 bases from J, the junction kept 12 bases outside the gene matches. Germline-derived CDR1 and CDR2 are MGHRA and YSYEKL. CDR3 residues: CASSHPRLAGVHEQFF. The CDR3 region has the DNA TGCGCCAGCAGCCACCCTAGGCTAGCGGGAGTCCACGAGCAGTTCTTC.